These 20 T cell receptor beta chains came from one sample sequenced in a study of OX40 agonist ivuxolimab in advanced cancers. Repertoires were generated with immunoSEQ multiplex PCR, while TCRdb's copy carries only in-frame clones and drops some. The sample has roughly 46,000 clones; around nine tenths are singletons. The sequenced sample was CD4+ or CD8+ T cells sorted from blood, obtained in a trial of the OX40 agonist ivuxolimab. Receptors originate from an adult with an advanced solid tumor such as melanoma, head and neck, liver or kidney cancer.

The chain recombines TRBV19 with TRBJ2-1; unclear D gene. Deletions cut 2 bases from V and 4 bases from J, with 6 bases between. Germline CDR1 is LNHDA and CDR2 is SQIVND (reference sequence). CDR3 length: 13 amino acids. The CDR3 DNA follows: TGTGCCAGTAGTATAACCCTTTACAATGAGCAGTTCTTC. Translating it yields CASSITLYNEQFF.

This sequence joins TRBV19 and TRBJ2-7, with 7 bases aligning to TRBD1. Looked up from germline, CDR1 is LNHDA and CDR2 is SQIVND (reference sequence). The CDR3 contains 14 residues. The V segment lost 6 bases and the J segment 6 bases; nucleotides outside the gene matches: 11. CDR3 loop: CASSSTGPLSEQYF. Written as DNA, the CDR3 is TGTGCCAGTAGCTCGACAGGGCCCCTGTCCGAGCAGTACTTC.

CDR3 loop: CASSQDWGSSYNEQFF. CDR3 in DNA: TGTGCCAGCAGCCAAGATTGGGGGAGCTCCTACAATGAGCAGTTCTTC. The chain has TRBV4-2 and TRBJ2-1; D is possibly TRBD1 or TRBD2 (5 bases each). Germline-derived CDR1 and CDR2 are LGHNA and YNFKEQ. Trimming pared 0 bases from V and 0 bases from J, leaving 9 bases between. There are 16 residues in the CDR3.

The chain combines TRBV5-1 with TRBJ2-2; TRBD2 aligns across 7 bases. After removal of 4 bases from V and 8 bases from J, the junction contained 8 bases not matched to a gene. CDR1 SGHRS and CDR2 YFSETQ come from the germline V gene. This CDR3 is 14 amino acids long. CDR3 residues: CASSKIAGEGELFF. The CDR3, as DNA: TGCGCCAGCAGCAAAATCGCGGGAGAAGGGGAGCTGTTTTTT.

This chain joins TRBV7-8 and TRBJ1-4, with D uncertain. The CDR3 has 15 residues. Deletions cut 1 base from V and 8 bases from J, with 14 bases between. Per the germline V gene, CDR1 is SGHVS and CDR2 is FQNEAQ. The CDR3 region has the DNA TGTGCCAGCAGCTTAGTTTTAGGCACAACCGAAAAACTGTTTTTT. Translating it yields CASSLVLGTTEKLFF.

The chain joins TRBV29-1 to TRBJ2-7; weak D call: TRBD1 (7 bases). Per germline, CDR1 SQVTM and CDR2 ANQGSEA. The CDR3 length is 14 residues. Trimming took off 7 bases at V and 1 base at J, with 17 bases between the two ends. In DNA form, the CDR3 reads TGCAGCGCGGGAGCTGGGACAGTTTCCTACGAGCAGTACTTC. Residues: CSAGAGTVSYEQYF.

The chain combines TRBV10-3 with TRBJ1-3; D is possibly TRBD1 (5 bases). The CDR3 extends over 13 amino acids. From germline, CDR1 is ENHRY and CDR2 SYGVKD. V gave up 7 bases and J gave up 2 bases, with 9 bases separating them. The CDR3 loop is CAITPGTGNTIYF. As DNA, the CDR3 is TGTGCCATCACCCCAGGGACTGGAAACACCATATATTTT.

The chain carries TRBV4-1 and TRBJ2-1, with D perhaps being TRBD1 or TRBD2 (5 bases each). The germline V gene encodes CDR1 MGHRA and CDR2 YSYEKL. Trimming left V 3 bases short and J 8 bases short, with 11 bases between. This CDR3 region has 13 residues. The CDR3 region is CASSHARGDEQFF. For the CDR3, the DNA is TGCGCCAGCAGCCATGCACGGGGCGATGAGCAGTTCTTC.

This sequence joins TRBV28 and TRBJ2-3; the match to TRBD2 covers 9 bases. V shed 1 base and J 13 bases; nucleotides not matched to a gene: 9. The CDR3 has 14 residues. Germline assignment: CDR1 MDHEN and CDR2 SYDVKM. The CDR3 bases are TGTGCCAGCAGTTTATTTACTAGCGGGCGGGTGGAGTATTTT. Protein product: CASSLFTSGRVEYF.

The chain has TRBV19 and TRBJ1-1, with D possibly TRBD1 on 6 matching bases. Germline V gene data show CDR1 as LNHDA and CDR2 as SQIVND (reference sequence). The CDR3 extends over 16 amino acids. Between the trimmed V and J ends, which lost 4 bases and 5 bases, there was a span of 20 bases. CDR3 loop: CASSRRGNRDPTEAFF. The CDR3 nucleotides are TGTGCCAGTAGTAGGAGGGGGAACAGGGACCCGACTGAAGCTTTCTTT.

The chain joins TRBV28 to TRBJ2-7, with 10 bases lining up with TRBD2. This CDR3 has 14 residues. V shed 7 bases, J shed 2 bases, and the junction held 5 bases outside the gene matches. The V gene's germline CDR1 is MDHEN and CDR2 SYDVKM. CDR3 sequence reads: CASTDSGRTYEQYF. The CDR3 nucleotides are TGTGCCAGCACCGATAGCGGGAGGACCTACGAGCAGTACTTC.

This chain uses TRBV4-1 with TRBJ1-1, with D maybe TRBD1 (6 bases). CDR1 is MGHRA and CDR2 is YSYEKL in the germline V gene. Trimming cost V 5 bases and J 3 bases, with 16 bases left between them. The CDR3 is 15 amino acids. In nucleotides, the CDR3 is TGCGCCAGCAGCTCAGGGTTGGGGGCTGACACTGAAGCTTTCTTT. This codes for CASSSGLGADTEAFF.

The chain uses TRBV5-1 and TRBJ2-7, with D unresolved. The V and J ends lost 3 bases and 4 bases respectively, with 11 bases between them. The CDR3 runs to 13 residues. Looked up from germline, CDR1 is SGHRS and CDR2 is YFSETQ. CDR3 in DNA: TGCGCCAGCAGCTCTTTCGGCGAGTACGAGCAGTACTTC. Amino acid sequence: CASSSFGEYEQYF.

This clone was counted a single time. The gene calls are TRBV6-1 and TRBJ2-3; TRBD1 matches at 9 bases. With V trimmed by 4 bases and J by 4 bases, 6 bases remained unmatched. The CDR3 spans 15 residues. The germline gives CDR1 MNHNS, CDR2 SASEGT. The DNA of the CDR3 is TGTGCCAGCAGTGGGCGGACAGGGGTTGCAGATACGCAGTATTTT. It translates to CASSGRTGVADTQYF.

The chain employs TRBV7-9 and TRBJ2-1, with D tentatively TRBD2 (6 bases). Trimming pared 0 bases from V and 0 bases from J, leaving 12 bases between. CDR3 size: 17 residues. Looked up from germline, CDR1 is SEHNR and CDR2 is FQNEAQ (reference sequence). In DNA form, the CDR3 reads TGTGCCAGCAGCTTAGCGCGCCTAGCGAGCTCCTACAATGAGCAGTTCTTC. Protein sequence: CASSLARLASSYNEQFF.

V and J are TRBV11-2 and TRBJ1-2, with D possibly being TRBD1 (5 bases). Germline V gene sequence: CDR1 SGHAT, CDR2 FQNNGV. The CDR3 runs 12 residues. Trimming left V 2 bases short and J 5 bases short, with 6 bases between. CDR3 in DNA: TGTGCCAGCAGCTTAAGGGGATATGGCTACACCTTC. Amino acid sequence: CASSLRGYGYTF.

CDR3 DNA sequence: TGTGCCAGCAGCTTGGTGGCCGGCAGGGGGCGCGGGATGAACACTGAAGCTTTCTTT. Translated: CASSLVAGRGRGMNTEAFF. This sequence joins TRBV5-5 and TRBJ1-1; 8 bases match TRBD1. Per germline, CDR1 SGHKS and CDR2 YYEKEE (reference sequence). With V trimmed by 0 bases and J by 0 bases, 13 bases remained unmatched. This CDR3 spans 19 amino acids.

CDR3 coding DNA: TGTGCCAGCAGTTTAACGCAGGCCCACTATGGCTACACCTTC. Translation: CASSLTQAHYGYTF. This sequence joins TRBV28 and TRBJ1-2; D not resolved. CDR3 length equals 14 residues. CDR1 is MDHEN and CDR2 is SYDVKM in the germline V gene. Trimming shortened V by 2 bases and J by 3 bases, and 10 bases separated the two germline ends.

The V call is TRBV5-1, the J call TRBJ2-5, with D perhaps TRBD1 or TRBD2 (5 bases each). Trimming stripped 4 bases from V and 5 bases from J, with 12 bases between. This CDR3 has 13 residues. The germline CDR1 and CDR2 sequences are SGHRS and YFSETQ. The CDR3 bases are TGCGCCAGCAGCCTGGGACCGTGGGAGACCCAGTACTTC. Amino acids: CASSLGPWETQYF.

This clone was counted once. This chain connects TRBV6-6 to TRBJ2-7; 12 bases are a match to TRBD2. CDR1 is MNHNY and CDR2 is SVGAGI in the germline V gene (reference sequence). The J segment lost 1 base and the V segment lost 5 bases, leaving 3 bases of the junction unmatched. The CDR3 has 15 residues. This CDR3 is CASSRLAGASYEQYF. The CDR3, as DNA: TGTGCCAGCAGTCGACTAGCGGGAGCATCCTACGAGCAGTACTTC.